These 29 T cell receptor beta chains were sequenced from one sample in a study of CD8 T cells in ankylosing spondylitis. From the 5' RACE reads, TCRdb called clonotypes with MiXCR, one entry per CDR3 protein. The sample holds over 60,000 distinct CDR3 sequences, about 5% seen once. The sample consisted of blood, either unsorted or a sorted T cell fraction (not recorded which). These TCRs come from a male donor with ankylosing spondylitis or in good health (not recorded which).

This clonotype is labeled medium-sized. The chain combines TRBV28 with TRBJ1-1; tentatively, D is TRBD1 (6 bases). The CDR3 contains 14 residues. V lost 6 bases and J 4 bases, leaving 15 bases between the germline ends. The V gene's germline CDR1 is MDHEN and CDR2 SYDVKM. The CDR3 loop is CASSPGGPSTEAFF. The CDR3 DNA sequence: TGTGCCAGCAGCCCGGGGGGCCCTAGCACTGAAGCTTTCTTT.

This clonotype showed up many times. In nucleotides, the CDR3 is TGCAGTGCCCTAGGGGGTGATAACTACGAGCAGTACTTC. Protein sequence: CSALGGDNYEQYF. The gene calls are TRBV20-1 and TRBJ2-7, with TRBD1 as a possible D gene (6 bases). Trimming left V 6 bases short and J 3 bases short, with 15 bases between. The CDR3 length is 13 residues. CDR1 is DFQATT and CDR2 is SNEGSKA in the germline V gene (reference sequence).

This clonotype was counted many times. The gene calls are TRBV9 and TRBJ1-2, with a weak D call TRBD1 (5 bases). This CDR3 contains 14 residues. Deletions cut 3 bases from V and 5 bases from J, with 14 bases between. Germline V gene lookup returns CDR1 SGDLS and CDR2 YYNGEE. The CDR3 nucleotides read TGTGCCAGCAGCGCCGGGGGATTCCGTTATGGCTACACCTTC. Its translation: CASSAGGFRYGYTF.

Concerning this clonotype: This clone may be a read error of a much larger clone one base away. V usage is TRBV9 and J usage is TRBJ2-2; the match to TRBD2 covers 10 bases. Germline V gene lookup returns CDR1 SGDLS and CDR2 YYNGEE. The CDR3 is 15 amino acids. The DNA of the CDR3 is TGTGCCGGCAGCATGGCTAGCGGGGGCACCGGGGAGCTGTTTTTT. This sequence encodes CAGSMASGGTGELFF.

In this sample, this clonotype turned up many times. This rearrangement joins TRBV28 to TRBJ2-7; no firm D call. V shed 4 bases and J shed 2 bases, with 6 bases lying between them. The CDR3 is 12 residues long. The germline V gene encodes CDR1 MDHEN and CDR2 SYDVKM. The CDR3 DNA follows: TGTGCCAGCAGTTCCGGAGCCTACGAGCAGTACTTC. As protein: CASSSGAYEQYF.

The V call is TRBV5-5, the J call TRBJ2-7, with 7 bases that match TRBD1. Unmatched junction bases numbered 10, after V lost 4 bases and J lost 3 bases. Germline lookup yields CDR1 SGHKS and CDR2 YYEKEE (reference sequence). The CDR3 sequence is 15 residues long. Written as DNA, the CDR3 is TGTGCCAGCAGCGCCTCCTTGGACAGGCACTACGAGCAGTACTTC. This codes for CASSASLDRHYEQYF.

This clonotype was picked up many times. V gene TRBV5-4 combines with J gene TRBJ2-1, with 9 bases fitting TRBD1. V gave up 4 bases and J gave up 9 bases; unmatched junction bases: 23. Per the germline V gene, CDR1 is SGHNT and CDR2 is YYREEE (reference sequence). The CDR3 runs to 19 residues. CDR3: CASSTRQGGRVGHTIEQFF. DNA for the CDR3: TGTGCCAGCAGCACCCGACAGGGGGGACGGGTTGGACATACAATTGAGCAGTTCTTC.

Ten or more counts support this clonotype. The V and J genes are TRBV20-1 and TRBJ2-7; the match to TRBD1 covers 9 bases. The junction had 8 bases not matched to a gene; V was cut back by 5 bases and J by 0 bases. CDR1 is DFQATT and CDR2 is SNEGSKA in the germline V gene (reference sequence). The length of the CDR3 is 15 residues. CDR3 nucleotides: TGCAGTGCTTCCGGGACAGGGTTATCCTCCTACGAGCAGTACTTC. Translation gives CSASGTGLSSYEQYF.

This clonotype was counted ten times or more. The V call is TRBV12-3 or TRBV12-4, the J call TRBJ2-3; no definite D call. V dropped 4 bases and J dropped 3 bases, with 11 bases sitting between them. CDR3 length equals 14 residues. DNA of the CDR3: TGTGCCAGCAGTTCGGCCTCTCGAACAGATACGCAGTATTTT. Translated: CASSSASRTDTQYF.

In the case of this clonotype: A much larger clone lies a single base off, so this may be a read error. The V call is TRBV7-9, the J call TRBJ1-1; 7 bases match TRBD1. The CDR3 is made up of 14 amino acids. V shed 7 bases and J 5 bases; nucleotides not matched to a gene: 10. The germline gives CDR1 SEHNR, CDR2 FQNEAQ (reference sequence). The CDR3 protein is CASTHEGGRTEAFF. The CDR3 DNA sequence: TGTGCCAGCACCCACGAAGGGGGCAGGACTGAAGCTTTCTTT.

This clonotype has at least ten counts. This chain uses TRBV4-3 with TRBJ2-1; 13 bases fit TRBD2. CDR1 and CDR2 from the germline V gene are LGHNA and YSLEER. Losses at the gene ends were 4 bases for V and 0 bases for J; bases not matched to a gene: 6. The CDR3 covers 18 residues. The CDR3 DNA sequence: TGCGCCAGCAGCCCCTGGACTAGCGGGGGTGTCTCCTACAATGAGCAGTTCTTC. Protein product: CASSPWTSGGVSYNEQFF.

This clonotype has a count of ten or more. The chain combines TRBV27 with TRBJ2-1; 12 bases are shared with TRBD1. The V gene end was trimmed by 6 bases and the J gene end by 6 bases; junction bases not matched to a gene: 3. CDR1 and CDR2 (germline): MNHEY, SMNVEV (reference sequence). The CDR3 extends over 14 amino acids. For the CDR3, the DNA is TGTGCCAGCAGGGGACAGGGGGCGTTCAATGAGCAGTTCTTC. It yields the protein CASRGQGAFNEQFF.

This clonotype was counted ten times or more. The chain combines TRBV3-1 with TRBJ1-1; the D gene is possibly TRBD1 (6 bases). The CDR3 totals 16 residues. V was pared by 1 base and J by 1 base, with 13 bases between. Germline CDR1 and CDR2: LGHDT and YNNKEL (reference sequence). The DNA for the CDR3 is TGTGCCAGCAGCCAAGTTCCGCGGGGGCGGAACACTGAAGCTTTCTTT. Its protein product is CASSQVPRGRNTEAFF.

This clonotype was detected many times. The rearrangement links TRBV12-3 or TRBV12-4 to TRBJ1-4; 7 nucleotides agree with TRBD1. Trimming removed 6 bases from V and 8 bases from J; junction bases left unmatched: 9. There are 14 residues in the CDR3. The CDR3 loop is CASRGIGTEEKLFF. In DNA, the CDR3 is TGTGCCAGCAGGGGGATCGGGACAGAAGAAAAACTGTTTTTT.

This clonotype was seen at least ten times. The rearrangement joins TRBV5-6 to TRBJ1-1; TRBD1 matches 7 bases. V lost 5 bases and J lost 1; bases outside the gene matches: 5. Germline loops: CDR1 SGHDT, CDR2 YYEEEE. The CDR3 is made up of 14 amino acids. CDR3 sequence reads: CASRAGQSNTEAFF. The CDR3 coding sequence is TGTGCCAGCAGAGCGGGACAGTCGAACACTGAAGCTTTCTTT.

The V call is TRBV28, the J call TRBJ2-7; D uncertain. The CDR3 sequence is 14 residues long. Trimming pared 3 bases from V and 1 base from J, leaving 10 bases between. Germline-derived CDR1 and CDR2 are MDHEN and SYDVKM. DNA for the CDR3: TGTGCCAGCAGTTTTTTGGGTTGGTCCTACGAGCAGTACTTC. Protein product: CASSFLGWSYEQYF.

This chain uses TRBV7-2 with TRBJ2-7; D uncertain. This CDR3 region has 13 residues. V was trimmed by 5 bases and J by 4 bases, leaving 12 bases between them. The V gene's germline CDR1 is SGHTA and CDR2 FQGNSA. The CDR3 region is CASSPRFGYEQYF. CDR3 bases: TGTGCCAGCAGCCCGCGTTTTGGGTACGAGCAGTACTTC.

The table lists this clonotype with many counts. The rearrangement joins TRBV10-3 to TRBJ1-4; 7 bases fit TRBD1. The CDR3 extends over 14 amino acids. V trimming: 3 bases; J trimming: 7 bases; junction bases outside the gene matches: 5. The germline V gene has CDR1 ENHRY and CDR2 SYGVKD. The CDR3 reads CAISEEQGGEKLFF. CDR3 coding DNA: TGTGCCATCAGTGAAGAGCAGGGGGGTGAAAAACTGTTTTTT.

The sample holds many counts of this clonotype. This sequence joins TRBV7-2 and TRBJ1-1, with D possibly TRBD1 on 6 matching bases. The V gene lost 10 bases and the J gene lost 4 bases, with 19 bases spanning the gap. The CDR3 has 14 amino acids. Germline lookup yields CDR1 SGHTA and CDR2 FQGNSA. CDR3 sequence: CAINRTGGPTEAFF. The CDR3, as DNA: TGTGCCATCAATAGGACCGGGGGGCCCACTGAAGCTTTCTTT. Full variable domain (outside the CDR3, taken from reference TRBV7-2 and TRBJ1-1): GAGVSQSPSNKVTEKGKDVELRCDPISGHTALYWYRQSLGQGLEFLIYFQGNSAPDKSGLPSDRFSAERTGGSVSTLTIQRTQQEDSAVYLCAINRTGGPTEAFFGQGTRLTVV.

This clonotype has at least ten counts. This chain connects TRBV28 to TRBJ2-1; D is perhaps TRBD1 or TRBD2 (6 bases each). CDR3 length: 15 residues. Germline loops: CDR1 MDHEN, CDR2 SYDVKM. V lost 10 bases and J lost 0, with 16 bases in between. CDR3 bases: TGTGCCACCGTACTTGGGGGGCCCTCCTACAATGAGCAGTTCTTC. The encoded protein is CATVLGGPSYNEQFF.

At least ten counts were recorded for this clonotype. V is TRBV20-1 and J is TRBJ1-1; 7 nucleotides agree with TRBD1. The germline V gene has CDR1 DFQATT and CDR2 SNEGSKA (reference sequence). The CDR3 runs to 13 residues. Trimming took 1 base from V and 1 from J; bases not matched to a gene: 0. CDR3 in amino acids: CSARGTGNTEAFF. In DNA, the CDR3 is TGCAGTGCTAGAGGGACAGGGAACACTGAAGCTTTCTTT.

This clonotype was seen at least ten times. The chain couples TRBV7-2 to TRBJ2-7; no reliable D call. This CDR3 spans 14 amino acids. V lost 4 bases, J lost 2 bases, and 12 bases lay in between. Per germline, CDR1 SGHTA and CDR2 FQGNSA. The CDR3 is CASSSPQVPYEQYF. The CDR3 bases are TGTGCCAGCAGCTCCCCCCAGGTACCCTACGAGCAGTACTTC. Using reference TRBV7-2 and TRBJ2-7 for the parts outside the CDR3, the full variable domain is GAGVSQSPSNKVTEKGKDVELRCDPISGHTALYWYRQSLGQGLEFLIYFQGNSAPDKSGLPSDRFSAERTGGSVSTLTIQRTQQEDSAVYLCASSSPQVPYEQYFGPGTRLTVT.

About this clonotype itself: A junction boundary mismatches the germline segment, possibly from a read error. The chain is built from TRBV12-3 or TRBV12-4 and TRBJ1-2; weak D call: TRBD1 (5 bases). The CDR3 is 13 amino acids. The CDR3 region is CASSSAQGDGYTF. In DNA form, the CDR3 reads TGTGCCAGCAGTTCAGCGCAGGGCGATGGTTACACCTTC.

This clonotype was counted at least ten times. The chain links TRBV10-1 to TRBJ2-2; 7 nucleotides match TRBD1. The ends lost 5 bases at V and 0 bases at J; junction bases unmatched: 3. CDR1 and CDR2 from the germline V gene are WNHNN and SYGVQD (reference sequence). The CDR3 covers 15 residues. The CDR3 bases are TGCGCCAGCAGTCCCGGGACAGCGAACACCGGGGAGCTGTTTTTT. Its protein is CASSPGTANTGELFF.

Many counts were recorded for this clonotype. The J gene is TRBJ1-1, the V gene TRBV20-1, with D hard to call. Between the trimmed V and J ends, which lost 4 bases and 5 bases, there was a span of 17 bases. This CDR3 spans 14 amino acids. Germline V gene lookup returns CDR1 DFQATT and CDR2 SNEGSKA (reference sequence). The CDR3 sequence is CSANKRIPSTEAFF. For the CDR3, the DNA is TGCAGTGCTAATAAGAGGATACCCTCTACTGAAGCTTTCTTT.

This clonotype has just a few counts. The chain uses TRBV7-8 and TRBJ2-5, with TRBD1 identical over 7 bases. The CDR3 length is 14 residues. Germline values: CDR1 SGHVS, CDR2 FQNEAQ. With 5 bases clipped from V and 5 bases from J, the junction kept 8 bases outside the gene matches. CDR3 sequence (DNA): TGTGCCAGCAGCATTCCAGGGGGACGGGAGACCCAGTACTTC. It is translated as CASSIPGGRETQYF.

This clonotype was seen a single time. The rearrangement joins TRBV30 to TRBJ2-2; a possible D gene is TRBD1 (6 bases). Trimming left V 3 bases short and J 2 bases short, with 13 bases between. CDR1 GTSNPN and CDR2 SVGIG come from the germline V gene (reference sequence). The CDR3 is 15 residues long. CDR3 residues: CAWRAPGHNTGELFF. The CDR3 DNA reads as TGTGCCTGGAGAGCACCGGGACACAACACCGGGGAGCTGTTTTTT.

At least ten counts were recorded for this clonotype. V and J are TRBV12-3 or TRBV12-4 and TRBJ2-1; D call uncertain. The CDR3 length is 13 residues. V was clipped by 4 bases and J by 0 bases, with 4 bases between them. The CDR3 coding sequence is TGTGCCAGCAGTTCTTTCTCCTACAATGAGCAGTTCTTC. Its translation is CASSSFSYNEQFF.

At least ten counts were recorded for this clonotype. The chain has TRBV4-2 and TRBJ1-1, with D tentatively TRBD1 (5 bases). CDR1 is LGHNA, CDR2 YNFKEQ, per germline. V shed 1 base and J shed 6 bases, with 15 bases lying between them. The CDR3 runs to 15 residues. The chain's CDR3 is CASSQVGERGSEAFF. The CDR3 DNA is TGTGCCAGCAGCCAAGTCGGGGAAAGGGGATCTGAAGCTTTCTTT.